This T cell receptor beta chain emerged from a study of control samples from healthy donors and cancer patients. Profiling relied on immunoSEQ multiplex PCR, and the TCRdb table lists in-frame clones only, not all of them. The table has 55,000 to 70,000 clones, around 87% seen once; the top ten hold almost 6%. The length of the CDR3 is 13 residues. Germline assignment: CDR1 SGHTA and CDR2 FQGTGA. With 1 base removed from V and 1 base from J, the gap between germline ends came to 1 base. Input material: PBMCs. The TCR sequence derives from a man aged 55-75 years with colorectal cancer. The rearrangement joins TRBV7-3 to TRBJ2-2; no reliable D call. The CDR3 bases are TGTGCCAGCAGCTTAAGGAACACCGGGGAGCTGTTTTTT. Translating it yields CASSLRNTGELFF. The full variable domain, with the rest looked up from reference TRBV7-3 and TRBJ2-2, is GAGVSQTPSNKVTEKGKYVELRCDPISGHTALYWYRQSLGQGPEFLIYFQGTGAADDSGLPNDRFFAVRPEGSVSTLKIQRTERGDSAVYLCASSLRNTGELFFGEGSRLTVL.